The entry below gives a single T cell receptor (delta chain) sequence along with its context. The protein given by TCRdb reflects a much larger clone and differs at residue 15 from this DNA's translation, likely from a read error; the protein shown is the DNA's translation. The data were taken from a study of gamma-delta chains in newborns, infants, children. TCRdb called clones anew from the reads with CATT. The data show about 1,200 delta-chain clones, with 1% to 1.3% seen just once and roughly 30% held by the top ten. From germline, CDR1 is GEAIGNYY and CDR2 EKD. This CDR3 region has 17 residues. Sequencing was carried out using blood. The chain has TRDV2 and TRDJ1; 12 bases are a match to TRDD3. The clonotype comes from a child in good health. The CDR3 sequence is CACLQLGDTGGNDKPIF. DNA of the CDR3: TGTGCCTGTTTACAACTGGGGGATACAGGGGGAAACGATAAACCCATCTTT.